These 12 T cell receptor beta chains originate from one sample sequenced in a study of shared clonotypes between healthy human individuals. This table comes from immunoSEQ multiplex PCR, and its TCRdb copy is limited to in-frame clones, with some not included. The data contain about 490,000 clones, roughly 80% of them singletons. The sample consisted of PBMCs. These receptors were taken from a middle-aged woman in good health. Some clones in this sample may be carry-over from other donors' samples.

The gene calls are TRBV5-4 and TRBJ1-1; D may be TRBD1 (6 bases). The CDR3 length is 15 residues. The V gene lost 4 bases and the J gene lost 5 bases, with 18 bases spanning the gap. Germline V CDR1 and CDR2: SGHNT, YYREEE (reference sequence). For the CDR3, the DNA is TGTGCCAGCAGCCAAGGTGGGCGAGGGGGGACTGAAGCTTTCTTT. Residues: CASSQGGRGGTEAFF.

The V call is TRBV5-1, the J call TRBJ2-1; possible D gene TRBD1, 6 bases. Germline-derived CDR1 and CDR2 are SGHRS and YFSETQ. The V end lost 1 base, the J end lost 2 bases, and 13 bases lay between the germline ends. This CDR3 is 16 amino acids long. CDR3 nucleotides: TGCGCCAGCAGCTTGTTTTTTCCAGGGGCCTACAATGAGCAGTTCTTC. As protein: CASSLFFPGAYNEQFF.

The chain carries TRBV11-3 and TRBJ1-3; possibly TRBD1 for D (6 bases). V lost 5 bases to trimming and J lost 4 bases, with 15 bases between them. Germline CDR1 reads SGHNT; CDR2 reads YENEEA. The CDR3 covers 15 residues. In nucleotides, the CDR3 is TGTGCCAGCAGCCGTGGACAGAGTGAGGGAAACACCATATATTTT. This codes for CASSRGQSEGNTIYF.

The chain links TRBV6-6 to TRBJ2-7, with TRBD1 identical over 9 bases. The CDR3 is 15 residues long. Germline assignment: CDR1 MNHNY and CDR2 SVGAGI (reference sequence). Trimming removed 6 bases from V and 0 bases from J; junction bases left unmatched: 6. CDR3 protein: CASSPRDRDSYEQYF. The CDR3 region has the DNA TGTGCCAGCAGCCCGAGGGACAGGGACTCCTACGAGCAGTACTTC.

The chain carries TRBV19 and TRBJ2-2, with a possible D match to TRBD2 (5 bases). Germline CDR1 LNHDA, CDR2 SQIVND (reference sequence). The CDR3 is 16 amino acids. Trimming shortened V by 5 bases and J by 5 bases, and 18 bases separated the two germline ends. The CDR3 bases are TGTGCCAGTAGTGGAGAGCGGAGCCATAAAACCGGGGAGCTGTTTTTT. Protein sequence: CASSGERSHKTGELFF.

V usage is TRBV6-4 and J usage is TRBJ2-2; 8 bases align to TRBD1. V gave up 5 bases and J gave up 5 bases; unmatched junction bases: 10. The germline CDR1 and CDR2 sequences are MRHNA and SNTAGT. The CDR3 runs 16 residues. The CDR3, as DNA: TGTGCCAGCAGTCCTTCGGGGACAGGTGGGACCGGGGAGCTGTTTTTT. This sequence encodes CASSPSGTGGTGELFF.

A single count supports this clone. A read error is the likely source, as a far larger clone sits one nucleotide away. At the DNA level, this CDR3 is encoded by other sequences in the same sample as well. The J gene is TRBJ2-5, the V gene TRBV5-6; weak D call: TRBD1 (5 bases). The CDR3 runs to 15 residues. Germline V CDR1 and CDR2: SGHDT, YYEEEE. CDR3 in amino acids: CASSPVGRVQETQYF. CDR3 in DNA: TGTGCCAGCAGCCCTGTGGGCAGGGTGCAAGAGACACAGTACTTC. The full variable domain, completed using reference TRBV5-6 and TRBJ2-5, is DAGVTQSPTHLIKTRGQQVTLRCSPKSGHDTVSWYQQALGQGPQFIFQYYEEEERQRGNFPDRFSGHQFPNYSSELNVNALLLGDSALYLCASSPVGRVQETQYFGPGTRLLVL.

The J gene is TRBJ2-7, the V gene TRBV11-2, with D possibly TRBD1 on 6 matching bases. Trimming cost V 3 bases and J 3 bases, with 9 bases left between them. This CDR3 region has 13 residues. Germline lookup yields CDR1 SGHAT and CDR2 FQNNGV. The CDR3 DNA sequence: TGTGCCAGCAGCTTTGGACAGATCTACGAGCAGTACTTC. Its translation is CASSFGQIYEQYF. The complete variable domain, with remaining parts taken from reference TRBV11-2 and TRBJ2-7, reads EAGVAQSPRYKIIEKRQSVAFWCNPISGHATLYWYQQILGQGPKLLIQFQNNGVVDDSQLPKDRFSAERLKGVDSTLKIQPAKLEDSAVYLCASSFGQIYEQYFGPGTRLTVT.

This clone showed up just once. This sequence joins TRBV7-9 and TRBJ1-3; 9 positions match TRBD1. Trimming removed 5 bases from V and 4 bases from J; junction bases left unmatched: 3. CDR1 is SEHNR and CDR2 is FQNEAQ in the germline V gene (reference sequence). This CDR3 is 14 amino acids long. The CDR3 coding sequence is TGTGCCAGCAGCGGGACAGGGACAGGAAACACCATATATTTT. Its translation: CASSGTGTGNTIYF.

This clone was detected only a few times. CDR3 coding DNA: TGTGCCAGCAGCCCTAGCGGAGCCCAAGAGACCCAGTACTTC. Amino acid sequence: CASSPSGAQETQYF. The chain links TRBV7-9 to TRBJ2-5, with 7 positions matching TRBD2. Per germline, CDR1 SEHNR and CDR2 FQNEAQ (reference sequence). The CDR3 has 14 amino acids. J was trimmed by 1 base and V by 5 bases; bases with no gene match: 4.

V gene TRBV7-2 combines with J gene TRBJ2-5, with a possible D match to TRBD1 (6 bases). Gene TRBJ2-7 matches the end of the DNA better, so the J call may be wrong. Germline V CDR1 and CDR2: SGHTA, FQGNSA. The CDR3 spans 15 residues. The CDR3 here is CASSRSTGSSYEQYF. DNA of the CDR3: TGTGCCAGCAGCCGCTCAACAGGGTCCTCCTACGAGCAGTACTTC.

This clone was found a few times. This CDR3 is CASIATQVYNEQFF. The CDR3 DNA is TGTGCCAGCATAGCAACCCAGGTATACAATGAGCAGTTCTTC. The chain has TRBV2 and TRBJ2-1, with D unclear. This CDR3 spans 14 amino acids. CDR1 and CDR2 (germline): SNHLY, FYNNEI. Between the trimmed V and J ends, which lost 7 bases and 4 bases, there was a span of 14 bases.